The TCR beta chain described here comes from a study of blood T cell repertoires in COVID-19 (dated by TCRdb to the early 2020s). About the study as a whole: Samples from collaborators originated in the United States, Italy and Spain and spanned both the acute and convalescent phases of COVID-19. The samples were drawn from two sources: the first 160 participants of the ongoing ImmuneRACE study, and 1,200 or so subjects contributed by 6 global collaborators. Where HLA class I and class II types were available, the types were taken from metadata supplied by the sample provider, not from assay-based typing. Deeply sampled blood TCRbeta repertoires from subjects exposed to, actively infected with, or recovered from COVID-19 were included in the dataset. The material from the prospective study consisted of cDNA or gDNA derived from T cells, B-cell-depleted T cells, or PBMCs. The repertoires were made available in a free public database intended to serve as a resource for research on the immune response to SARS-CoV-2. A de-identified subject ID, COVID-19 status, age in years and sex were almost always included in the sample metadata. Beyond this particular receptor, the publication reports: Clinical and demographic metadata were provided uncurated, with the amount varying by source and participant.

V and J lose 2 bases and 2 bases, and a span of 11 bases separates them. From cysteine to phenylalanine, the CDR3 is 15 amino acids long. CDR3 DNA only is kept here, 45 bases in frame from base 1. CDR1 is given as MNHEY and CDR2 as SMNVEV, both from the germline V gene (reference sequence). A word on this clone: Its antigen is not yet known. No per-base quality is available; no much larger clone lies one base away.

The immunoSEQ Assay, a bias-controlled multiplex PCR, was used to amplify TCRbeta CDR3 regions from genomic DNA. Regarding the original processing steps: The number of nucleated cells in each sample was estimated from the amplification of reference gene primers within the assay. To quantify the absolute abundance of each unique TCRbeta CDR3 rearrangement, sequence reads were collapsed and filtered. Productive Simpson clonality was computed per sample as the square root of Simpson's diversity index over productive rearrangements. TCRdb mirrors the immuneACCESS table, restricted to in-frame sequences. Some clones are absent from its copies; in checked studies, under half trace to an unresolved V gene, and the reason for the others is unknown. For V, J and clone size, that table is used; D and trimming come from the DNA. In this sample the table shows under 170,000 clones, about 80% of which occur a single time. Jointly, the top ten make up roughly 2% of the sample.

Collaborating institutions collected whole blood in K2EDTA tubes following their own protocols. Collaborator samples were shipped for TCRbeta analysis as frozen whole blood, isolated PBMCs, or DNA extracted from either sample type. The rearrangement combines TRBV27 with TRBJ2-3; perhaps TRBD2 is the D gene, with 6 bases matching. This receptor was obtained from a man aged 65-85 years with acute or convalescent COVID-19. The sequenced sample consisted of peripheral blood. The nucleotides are TGTGCCAGCAGTTTAAGGAGGGAGCCCACAGATACGCAGTATTTT. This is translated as CASSLRREPTDTQYF.